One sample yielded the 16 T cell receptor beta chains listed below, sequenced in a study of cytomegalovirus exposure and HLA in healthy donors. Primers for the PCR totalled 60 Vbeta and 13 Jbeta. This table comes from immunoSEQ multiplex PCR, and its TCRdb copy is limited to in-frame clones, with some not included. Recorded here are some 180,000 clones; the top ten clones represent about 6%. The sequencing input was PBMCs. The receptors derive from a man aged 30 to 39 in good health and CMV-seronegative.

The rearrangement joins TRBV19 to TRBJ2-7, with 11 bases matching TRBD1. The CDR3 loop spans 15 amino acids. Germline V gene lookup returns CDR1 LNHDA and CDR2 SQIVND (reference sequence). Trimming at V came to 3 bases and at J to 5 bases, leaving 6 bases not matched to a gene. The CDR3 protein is CASSITGTGGNEQYF. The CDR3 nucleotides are TGTGCCAGTAGTATCACCGGGACAGGGGGAAACGAGCAGTACTTC.

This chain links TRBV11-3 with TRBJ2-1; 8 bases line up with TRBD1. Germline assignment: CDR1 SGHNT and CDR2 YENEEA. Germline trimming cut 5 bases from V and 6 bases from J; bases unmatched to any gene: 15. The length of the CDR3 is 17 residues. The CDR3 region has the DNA TGTGCCAGCAGCCTCCTAATGGGCCAGGGGGCTTTCAATGAGCAGTTCTTC. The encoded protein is CASSLLMGQGAFNEQFF.

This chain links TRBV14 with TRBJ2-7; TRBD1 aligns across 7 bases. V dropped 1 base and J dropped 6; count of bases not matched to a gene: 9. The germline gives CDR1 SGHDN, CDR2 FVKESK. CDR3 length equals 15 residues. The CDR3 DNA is TGTGCCAGCAGCCAAGGAGGGGGCAGCTTGGGCGAGCAGTACTTC. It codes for CASSQGGGSLGEQYF.

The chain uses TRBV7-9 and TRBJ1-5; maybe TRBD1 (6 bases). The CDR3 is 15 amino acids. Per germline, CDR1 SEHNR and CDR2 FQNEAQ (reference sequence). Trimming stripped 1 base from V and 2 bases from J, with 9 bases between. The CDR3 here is CASSLDRAGNQPQHF. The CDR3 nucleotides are TGTGCCAGCAGCTTAGACAGGGCTGGCAATCAGCCCCAGCATTTT. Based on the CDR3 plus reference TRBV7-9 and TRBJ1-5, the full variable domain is DTGVSQNPRHKITKRGQNVTFRCDPISEHNRLYWYRQTLGQGPEFLTYFQNEAQLEKSRLLSDRFSAERPKGSFSTLEIQRTEQGDSAMYLCASSLDRAGNQPQHFGDGTRLSIL.

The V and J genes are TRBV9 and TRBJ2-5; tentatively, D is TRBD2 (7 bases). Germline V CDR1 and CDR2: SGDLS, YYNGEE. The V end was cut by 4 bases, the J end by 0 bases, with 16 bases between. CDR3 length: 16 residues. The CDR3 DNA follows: TGTGCCAGCAGCAGGGGGGCGGGGGTTCACCAAGAGACCCAGTACTTC. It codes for CASSRGAGVHQETQYF.

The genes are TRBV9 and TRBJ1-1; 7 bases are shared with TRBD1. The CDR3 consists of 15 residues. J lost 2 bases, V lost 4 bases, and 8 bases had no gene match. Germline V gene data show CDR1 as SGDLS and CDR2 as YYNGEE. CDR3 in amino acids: CASSIRGGVNTEAFF. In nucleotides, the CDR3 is TGTGCCAGCAGCATTCGAGGGGGCGTCAACACTGAAGCTTTCTTT. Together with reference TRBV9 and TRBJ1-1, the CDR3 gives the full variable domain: DSGVTQTPKHLITATGQRVTLRCSPRSGDLSVYWYQQSLDQGLQFLIQYYNGEERAKGNILERFSAQQFPDLHSELNLSSLELGDSALYFCASSIRGGVNTEAFFGQGTRLTVV.

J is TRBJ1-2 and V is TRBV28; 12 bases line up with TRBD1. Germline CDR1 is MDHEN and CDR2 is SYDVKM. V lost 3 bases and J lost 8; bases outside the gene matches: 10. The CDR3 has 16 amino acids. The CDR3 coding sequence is TGTGCCAGCAGTTTTCGGGGGACAGGGGGCCCCAGGGGCTACACCTTC. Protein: CASSFRGTGGPRGYTF.

This chain's CDR3 is CASSLLLSTVAYEQYF. The CDR3 region has the DNA TGTGCCAGCAGCTTACTTCTCTCCACAGTGGCCTACGAGCAGTACTTC. The chain is built from TRBV7-8 and TRBJ2-5; D uncertain. The better agreement between TRBJ2-7 and the DNA end casts doubt on the J call. The CDR3 extends over 16 amino acids. Germline V gene data show CDR1 as SGHVS and CDR2 as FQNEAQ.

The CDR3 nucleotides read TGTGCCAGCAGCCCCCACTTCCCAGGGCATTTTGCCTACGAGCAGTACTTC. Protein product: CASSPHFPGHFAYEQYF. This chain links TRBV9 with TRBJ2-7; D may be TRBD1 (5 bases). Germline CDR1 SGDLS, CDR2 YYNGEE. The CDR3 loop spans 17 amino acids. V gave up 4 bases and J gave up 2 bases, with 22 bases separating them.

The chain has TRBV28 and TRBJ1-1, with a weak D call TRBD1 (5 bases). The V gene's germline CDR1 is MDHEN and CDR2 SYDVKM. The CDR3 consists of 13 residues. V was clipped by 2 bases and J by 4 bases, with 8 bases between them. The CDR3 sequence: CASSLDRGTEAFF. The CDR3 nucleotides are TGTGCCAGCAGTTTAGATAGGGGCACTGAAGCTTTCTTT.

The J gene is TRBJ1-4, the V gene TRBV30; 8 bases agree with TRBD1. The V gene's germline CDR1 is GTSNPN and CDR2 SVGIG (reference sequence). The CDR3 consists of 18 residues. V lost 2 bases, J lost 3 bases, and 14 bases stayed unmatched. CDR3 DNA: TGTGCCTGGAGTACGGACAGGGCAGGGACGGGGGCTAATGAAAAACTGTTTTTT. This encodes CAWSTDRAGTGANEKLFF.

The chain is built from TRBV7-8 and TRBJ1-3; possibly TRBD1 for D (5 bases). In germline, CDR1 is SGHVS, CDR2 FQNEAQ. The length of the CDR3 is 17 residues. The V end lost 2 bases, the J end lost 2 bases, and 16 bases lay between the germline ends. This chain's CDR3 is CASSLQGEIRPGNTIYF. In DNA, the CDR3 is TGTGCCAGCAGCTTACAGGGTGAGATTAGGCCTGGAAACACCATATATTTT.

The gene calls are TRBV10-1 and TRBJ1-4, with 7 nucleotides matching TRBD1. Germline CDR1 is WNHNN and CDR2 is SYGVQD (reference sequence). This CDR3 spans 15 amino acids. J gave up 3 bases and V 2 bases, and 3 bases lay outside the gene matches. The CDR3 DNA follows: TGCGCCAGCAGTGAGCGGCAGGGGGCTAATGAAAAACTGTTTTTT. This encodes CASSERQGANEKLFF.

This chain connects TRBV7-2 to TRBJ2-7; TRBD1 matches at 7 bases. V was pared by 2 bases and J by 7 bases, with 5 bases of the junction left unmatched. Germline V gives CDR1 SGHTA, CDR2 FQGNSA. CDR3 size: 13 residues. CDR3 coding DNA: TGTGCCAGCAGCTTAAACAGGGGTGGTGAGCAGTACTTC. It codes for CASSLNRGGEQYF. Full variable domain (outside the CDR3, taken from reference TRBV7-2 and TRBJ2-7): GAGVSQSPSNKVTEKGKDVELRCDPISGHTALYWYRQSLGQGLEFLIYFQGNSAPDKSGLPSDRFSAERTGGSVSTLTIQRTQQEDSAVYLCASSLNRGGEQYFGPGTRLTVT.

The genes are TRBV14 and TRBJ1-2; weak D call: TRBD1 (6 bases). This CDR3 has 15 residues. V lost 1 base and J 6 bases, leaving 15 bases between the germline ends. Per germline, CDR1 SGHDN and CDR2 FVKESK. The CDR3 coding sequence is TGTGCCAGCAGCCAAGTGGGGGCCCCGGTTCATGGCTACACCTTC. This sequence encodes CASSQVGAPVHGYTF.

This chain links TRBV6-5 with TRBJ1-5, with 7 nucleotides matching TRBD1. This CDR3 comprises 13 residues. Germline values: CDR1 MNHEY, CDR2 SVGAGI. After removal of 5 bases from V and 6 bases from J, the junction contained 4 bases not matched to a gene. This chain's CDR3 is CASSGPGGQPQHF. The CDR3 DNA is TGTGCCAGCAGTGGCCCAGGGGGTCAGCCCCAGCATTTT.